This is a list of T cell receptor beta chains from one sample in a study of T cells after yellow fever vaccination. One entry per CDR3 protein, called by TCRdb with MiXCR from the 5' RACE reads. The profile covers 120,000 or so distinct CDR3 sequences, with roughly 9% appearing a single time and 30% to 40% taken by the ten largest. The starting material was CD8+ T cells sorted from PBMCs, obtained on the day of the yellow fever booster vaccination. These receptors were collected from a man between 18 and 29 years old who received the YFV17D yellow fever vaccine. Each CDR3 is given with its conserved first and last residue. D genes are given only for firm matches. Some rows have no size entry. The others give once, few or many, or a class for an expanded clone.

j_call clone_size d_call v_call cdr3_nt cdr3_aa
TRBJ1-1 few NA TRBV24-1 TGTGCCACTGGCTGGGGCACTGAAGCTTTCTTT CATGWGTEAFF
TRBJ2-3 many NA TRBV4-2 TGTGCCAGCAGCCAAGGGGCCCAGGGGACAGATACGCAGTATTTT CASSQGAQGTDTQYF
TRBJ2-3 few TRBD1 TRBV12-3/TRBV12-4 TGTGCCAGCAGTTTTTTCCCGGGACAGGGGGGGGATACGCAGTATTTT CASSFFPGQGGDTQYF
TRBJ2-7 few NA TRBV19 TGTGCCAGTAGTGAAGAAACACCTTCCTACGAGCAGTACTTC CASSEETPSYEQYF
TRBJ2-5 NA NA TRBV6-5 TGTGCCAGCAGTAGGTCTAGCACCCGGTCCGAGACCCAGTACTTC CASSRSSTRSETQYF
TRBJ2-7 many NA TRBV4-1 TGCGCCAGCAGCCAAGAAGTATCCTACGAGCAGTACTTC CASSQEVSYEQYF
TRBJ1-2 NA TRBD1 TRBV7-2 TGTGCCAGCAGCGATAAAGGGCCCCGGGACAGGGGGATCTATGGCTACACCTTC CASSDKGPRDRGIYGYTF
TRBJ2-1 NA NA TRBV5-5 TGTGCCAGCAGCTTCCGGAGGACTTTTCTAAGCTCCTACAATGAGCAGTTCTTC CASSFRRTFLSSYNEQFF
TRBJ2-1 NA NA TRBV4-1 TGCGCCAGCAGCCGACCCGGGGGACTCTCCTACAATGAGCAGTTCTTC CASSRPGGLSYNEQFF
TRBJ2-1 NA NA TRBV12-3/TRBV12-4 TGTGCCAGCAGTCCTGGACGGAGGCCTCGGGAGCAGTTCTTC CASSPGRRPREQFF
TRBJ1-5 NA NA TRBV4-3 TGCGCCAGCAGCCAAGATAATTCCCTGGGGGCTCAGCCCCAGCATTTT CASSQDNSLGAQPQHF
TRBJ1-6 NA NA TRBV7-3 TGTGCCAGCAGCGGGGGAGGACATAATTCACCCCTCCACTTT CASSGGGHNSPLHF
TRBJ1-2 few NA TRBV29-1 TGCAGCGTTGTGGAGGTTGACTACTATGGCTACACCTTC CSVVEVDYYGYTF
TRBJ2-7 NA NA TRBV20-1 TGCAGTGCTAGAGATTTCGGGGTCGAGCAGTACTTC CSARDFGVEQYF
TRBJ1-1 NA TRBD1 TRBV12-3/TRBV12-4 TGTGCCAGCAGCGGACAGGGGACCACTGAAGCTTTCTTT CASSGQGTTEAFF
TRBJ1-2 few NA TRBV12-3/TRBV12-4 TGTGCCAGCAGTTTGAGGCTTGACGGAGCTAACTATGGCTACACCTTC CASSLRLDGANYGYTF
TRBJ2-1 NA NA TRBV6-5 TGTGCCAGCAGTTACTCAGAGTACAATGAGCAGTTCTTC CASSYSEYNEQFF
TRBJ2-7 NA TRBD1 TRBV12-3/TRBV12-4 TGTGCCAGCAGCCCAGACAGGGGGCACTACGAGCAGTACTTC CASSPDRGHYEQYF
TRBJ2-5 NA NA TRBV12-3/TRBV12-4 TGTGCCAGCAGTTTCACCGAGACCCAGTACTTC CASSFTETQYF
TRBJ2-3 NA TRBD1 TRBV18 TGTGCCAGCTCACCTACCGTATTTGACAGGGCCAGCACAGATACGCAGTATTTT CASSPTVFDRASTDTQYF
TRBJ2-7 few NA TRBV2 TGTGCCAGCAGTGAAGTACGGGGAGCCACCTACGAGCAGTACTTC CASSEVRGATYEQYF
TRBJ1-2 many NA TRBV4-1 TGCGCCAGCAGCCAAGCTCCAACTTCGGGGGTGCCCTATGGCTACACCTTC CASSQAPTSGVPYGYTF
TRBJ2-2 NA TRBD1 TRBV6-5 TGTGCCAGCAGTTACAGGGGGCTGGGCTTAGGGTTCACCGGGGAGCTGTTTTTT CASSYRGLGLGFTGELFF
TRBJ2-3 NA NA TRBV20-1 TGCAGTACCCAACTGGGACCATACACAGATACGCAGTATTTT CSTQLGPYTDTQYF
TRBJ2-6 many NA TRBV13 TGTGCCAGCAGCTTAGCAGGGAGCGGGGCCAACGTCCTGACTTTC CASSLAGSGANVLTF
TRBJ2-3 many TRBD1 TRBV5-1 TGCGCCAGCAGCATTCCCGGGACAGAAACCCCCTCGGTGGCAGATACGCAGTATTTT CASSIPGTETPSVADTQYF
TRBJ1-1 NA TRBD1 TRBV7-9 TGTGCCAGTAGGGTGACAGGGTCGTCGAGGAACACTGAAGCTTTCTTT CASRVTGSSRNTEAFF
TRBJ1-1 many NA TRBV7-2 TGTGCCAGCCCAGGGGAAGTAGTTGTGAACACTGAAGCTTTCTTT CASPGEVVVNTEAFF
TRBJ1-1 few NA TRBV7-2 TGTGCCAGCAGCTTAGGGTGGGGCCGTCTGAACACTGAAGCTTTCTTT CASSLGWGRLNTEAFF
TRBJ2-2 NA TRBD1 TRBV11-2 TGTGCCAGCATCCCCCCGGGACAGGAGCCCTATGGGGAGCTGTTTTTT CASIPPGQEPYGELFF
TRBJ2-5 few NA TRBV9 TGTGCCAGCAGCGCCTATCTAGGGGAAGAGACCCAGTACTTC CASSAYLGEETQYF
TRBJ2-3 few NA TRBV24-1 TGTGCCACCAGTGACTGGGCATCCACAGATACGCAGTATTTT CATSDWASTDTQYF
TRBJ1-2 few NA TRBV12-3/TRBV12-4 TGTGCCAGCACCGTCGGGGATGGCTACACCTTC CASTVGDGYTF
TRBJ1-4 NA NA TRBV19 TGTGCCAGTAAACCGTCGACAGCAACTAATGAAAAACTGTTTTTT CASKPSTATNEKLFF
TRBJ1-5 NA NA TRBV5-5 TGTGCCAGCAGCTTTGGCGGCGGATTTAGCAATCAGCCCCAGCATTTT CASSFGGGFSNQPQHF
TRBJ1-5 NA NA TRBV7-2 TGTGCCAGCAGCTCCCGGACGGCCAGCAATCAGCCCCAGCATTTT CASSSRTASNQPQHF
TRBJ2-3 NA TRBD2 TRBV4-3 TGCGCCAGCAGCCTCGCCAGCGGGGGGGAATGGGCAGATACGCAGTATTTT CASSLASGGEWADTQYF
TRBJ1-1 NA TRBD1 TRBV29-1 TGCAGCGTCGACAGGGGGCTACAATCTAGCACTGAAGCTTTCTTT CSVDRGLQSSTEAFF
TRBJ2-2 few NA TRBV12-3/TRBV12-4 TGTGCCAGTGCACGTACTAACACCGGGGAGCTGTTTTTT CASARTNTGELFF
TRBJ1-1 NA NA TRBV27 TGTGCCAGCAGTCTTACCTCAAACGCGAACACTGAAGCTTTCTTT CASSLTSNANTEAFF
TRBJ2-3 NA NA TRBV5-1 TGCGCCAGCAGCTTGGAGGGCAGGGGGGGGACAGATACGCAGTATTTT CASSLEGRGGTDTQYF
TRBJ2-1 many NA TRBV7-8 TGTGCCAGCAGCTTTACTAACAATGAGCAGTTCTTC CASSFTNNEQFF